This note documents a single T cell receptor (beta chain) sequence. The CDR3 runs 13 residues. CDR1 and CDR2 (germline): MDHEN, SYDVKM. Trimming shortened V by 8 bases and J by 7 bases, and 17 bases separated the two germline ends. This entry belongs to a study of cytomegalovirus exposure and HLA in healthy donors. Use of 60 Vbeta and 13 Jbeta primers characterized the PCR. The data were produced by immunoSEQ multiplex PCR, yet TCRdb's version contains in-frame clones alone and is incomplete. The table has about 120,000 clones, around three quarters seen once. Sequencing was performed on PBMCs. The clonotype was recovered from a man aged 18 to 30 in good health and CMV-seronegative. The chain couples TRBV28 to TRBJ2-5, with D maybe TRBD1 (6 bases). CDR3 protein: CASLRTAGVTQYF. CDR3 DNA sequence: TGTGCCAGCCTCCGGACAGCTGGGGTGACCCAGTACTTC.